The present T cell receptor (beta chain) was sequenced within a study of a mutant IDH1 vaccine in newly diagnosed glioma. As to time point: week 35, safety follow-up. All doses held 300 ug of mutant IDH1 20-mer peptide, with topical imiquimod. Using immunoSEQ multiplex PCR, the repertoire was profiled, and TCRdb retains in-frame clones only, with some absent. The table records 41,000 or so clones, 80% to 90% of them present only once. With respect to this clone: Its antigen is undetermined.

V was pared by 5 bases and J by 6 bases, with 6 bases of the junction left unmatched. Germline V gene lookup returns CDR1 LGHNT and CDR2 FRNRAP. There are 13 residues in the CDR3. This sequence was found in a man in his forties with glioma. The chain is built from TRBV12-5 and TRBJ1-2; 7 positions agree with TRBD1. The sequencing here drew on PBMCs, taken from a glioma patient whose treatment included an IDH1 peptide vaccine. Here the CDR3 reads CASGPTDRHGYTF. In DNA form, the CDR3 reads TGTGCTAGTGGTCCCACGGACAGGCATGGCTACACCTTC.